This TCR beta chain is from a study of blood T cell repertoires in COVID-19 (TCRdb year 2020). Study-level background: Samples from collaborators originated in the United States, Italy and Spain and spanned both the acute and convalescent phases of COVID-19. The samples were drawn from two sources: the first 160 participants of the ongoing ImmuneRACE study, and over 1,000 subjects contributed by 6 global collaborators. The repertoires were released in a freely available public database meant as a resource for research on the immune response to SARS-CoV-2. Subjects who had been exposed to COVID-19, were actively infected with it, or had recovered from it provided the deeply sampled blood TCRbeta repertoires that made up the dataset. Sample metadata almost always included a de-identified subject ID, COVID-19 status, age in years and sex. The material from the prospective study consisted of cDNA or gDNA derived from T cells, B-cell-depleted T cells, or PBMCs. HLA class I and class II types, where available, came from metadata supplied by the sample provider rather than from assay-based typing.

The research as a whole found: The amount of clinical and demographic metadata varied by source and participant and was provided uncurated.

TCRbeta CDR3 regions were amplified from genomic DNA using the immunoSEQ Assay, a bias-controlled multiplex PCR. On the study's bioinformatics: Within the assay, amplification of reference gene primers was used to estimate how many nucleated cells each sample contained. Sequence reads were collapsed and filtered to measure the absolute abundance of every unique TCRbeta CDR3 rearrangement. Productive Simpson clonality was computed per sample as the square root of Simpson's diversity index over productive rearrangements. Imported from immuneACCESS, the table was reduced by TCRdb to in-frame sequences with V and J called. These copies leave out some clones; in studies compared against another copy, an unresolved V gene accounts for under half, and the cause of the remainder is not known. V and J calls and clone size are copied from that table; D and trimming were computed from the DNA. The sample has 95,000 to 110,000 clones on record, roughly 80% of them singletons. The ten largest clones take up more than 3% of the sample.

Reading the germline V gene gives CDR1 KGHSH and CDR2 LQKENI. Trimming takes 3 bases off V and 3 bases off J; junction bases not matched to a gene: 1. The cysteine opens and the phenylalanine closes a CDR3 of 14 amino acids. Solely the CDR3 DNA is kept, with 42 bases framed from the first base. Whole blood was collected in K2EDTA tubes by collaborating institutions according to the institutions' own protocols. For TCRbeta analysis, collaborators shipped samples as frozen whole blood, isolated PBMCs, or DNA extracted from either of those sample types. Of note for this clone: Its recognized antigen is unknown. Base qualities are not provided; no much larger clone lies one nucleotide away. Other DNA sequences in this specimen translate into the identical CDR3.

This clonotype was obtained from an elderly woman with active or convalescent COVID-19. The sequenced sample consisted of peripheral blood. Recombination joined TRBV18 with TRBJ2-7, with TRBD2 matching 11 junction bases. The CDR3 here reads CASSPGTSGYEQYF. The DNA is TGTGCCAGCTCACCGGGGACTAGCGGCTACGAGCAGTACTTC.